One and the same sample provided the 30 T cell receptor beta chains below, sequenced in a study of CD8 T cells in ankylosing spondylitis. Study-wide points: Typical of ankylosing spondylitis blood, it appeared, was a TCR beta motif of fewer than ten highly homologous variants.

These receptors have no identified antigens. From the 5' RACE reads, TCRdb called clonotypes with MiXCR, one entry per CDR3 protein. This sample has more than 100,000 distinct CDR3 sequences, with about a sixth found just once. The sequenced sample consisted of blood, either unsorted or a sorted T cell fraction (not recorded which). The receptors here all came from a male donor with ankylosing spondylitis.

This clonotype was found a few times. V usage is TRBV20-1 and J usage is TRBJ2-7, with D uncertain. Germline CDR1 DFQATT, CDR2 SNEGSKA (reference sequence). This CDR3 is 16 amino acids long. V lost 6 bases and J lost 6, with 27 bases in between. Written as DNA, the CDR3 is TGCAGTGCCGCGACCTCTAGGCCTCGTTTATTCTCCGAGCAGTACTTC. It codes for CSAATSRPRLFSEQYF.

This sequence joins TRBV29-1 and TRBJ2-2; tentatively, D is TRBD2 (5 bases). Trimming cost V 0 bases and J 8 bases, with 16 bases left between them. The CDR3 is made up of 15 amino acids. CDR1 and CDR2 (germline): SQVTM, ANQGSEA. The CDR3 nucleotides read TGCAGCGTTGAAGATGGGAGTAGAGACTCAGGGGAGCTGTTTTTT. Translated, it gives CSVEDGSRDSGELFF.

The chain is built from TRBV19 and TRBJ1-5; possibly TRBD1 for D (5 bases). The CDR3 extends over 15 amino acids. Germline V gives CDR1 LNHDA, CDR2 SQIVND (reference sequence). Between the trimmed V and J ends, which lost 2 bases and 5 bases, there was a span of 13 bases. The CDR3 sequence: CASSISRDDYQPQHF. In nucleotides, the CDR3 is TGTGCCAGTAGTATATCCAGGGATGATTATCAGCCCCAGCATTTT.

This clonotype came up a few times. This chain links TRBV14 with TRBJ2-7, with 8 bases that match TRBD2. J was trimmed by 0 bases and V by 0 bases; bases with no gene match: 7. This CDR3 has 17 residues. Germline CDR1 is SGHDN and CDR2 is FVKESK. This CDR3 reads CASSQDLAGESSYEQYF. The DNA of the CDR3 is TGTGCCAGCAGCCAAGACCTAGCGGGCGAGAGCTCCTACGAGCAGTACTTC.

This clonotype was seen at least ten times. The J gene is TRBJ2-5, the V gene TRBV7-8, with 10 bases that match TRBD2. V shed 2 bases and J 1 base; nucleotides not matched to a gene: 1. CDR3 length equals 15 residues. Germline CDR1 and CDR2: SGHVS and FQNEAQ. In DNA form, the CDR3 reads TGTGCCAGCAGCTTAAGGACTAGCGGCCAAGAGACCCAGTACTTC. Its protein product is CASSLRTSGQETQYF.

This clonotype was seen a few times. The chain joins TRBV7-9 to TRBJ2-1; D is unclear. From germline, CDR1 is SEHNR and CDR2 FQNEAQ (reference sequence). Trimming cost V 4 bases and J 4 bases, with 11 bases left between them. The CDR3 has 14 residues. For the CDR3, the DNA is TGTGCCAGCAGCTCGATCACCCGGTACAATGAGCAGTTCTTC. It translates to CASSSITRYNEQFF.

This clonotype was detected a few times. The chain uses TRBV19 and TRBJ1-5; weak D call: TRBD1 (5 bases). Trimming took 3 bases from V and 2 from J, leaving 14 bases between them. The CDR3 contains 16 residues. CDR1 is LNHDA and CDR2 is SQIVND in the germline V gene (reference sequence). The CDR3 region has the DNA TGTGCCAGTAGTATCGTCAGGGTTGTCGGCAATCAGCCCCAGCATTTT. It yields the protein CASSIVRVVGNQPQHF.

This clonotype was counted between two and nine times. The rearrangement links TRBV7-3 to TRBJ1-6; D possibly corresponds to TRBD1 (5 bases). Between the trimmed V and J ends, which lost 5 bases and 7 bases, there was a span of 12 bases. CDR1 is SGHTA and CDR2 is FQGTGA in the germline V gene. The CDR3 has 14 residues. Written as DNA, the CDR3 is TGTGCCAGCAGCCCGGGGGGATTCAATTCACCCCTCCACTTT. Protein: CASSPGGFNSPLHF.

The rearrangement joins TRBV5-1 to TRBJ2-3, with unresolved D. The CDR3 is made up of 15 amino acids. Deletions cut 1 base from V and 0 bases from J, with 9 bases between. In germline, CDR1 is SGHRS, CDR2 YFSETQ. CDR3 in DNA: TGCGCCAGCAGCTTGAGGAAACGCAGCACAGATACGCAGTATTTT. It yields the protein CASSLRKRSTDTQYF. Together with reference TRBV5-1 and TRBJ2-3, the CDR3 gives the full variable domain: KAGVTQTPRYLIKTRGQQVTLSCSPISGHRSVSWYQQTPGQGLQFLFEYFSETQRNKGNFPGRFSGRQFSNSRSEMNVSTLELGDSALYLCASSLRKRSTDTQYFGPGTRLTVL.

V gene TRBV4-3 combines with J gene TRBJ2-7, with TRBD1 matching over 7 bases. Per the germline V gene, CDR1 is LGHNA and CDR2 is YSLEER. The ends lost 0 bases at V and 0 bases at J; junction bases unmatched: 2. The CDR3 extends over 15 amino acids. CDR3 DNA sequence: TGCGCCAGCAGCCAAGACACAGGGGACTCCTACGAGCAGTACTTC. Translation gives CASSQDTGDSYEQYF.

The rearrangement joins TRBV7-2 to TRBJ2-7, with 7 positions matching TRBD1. The CDR3 runs to 14 residues. With 6 bases clipped from V and 1 base from J, the junction kept 6 bases outside the gene matches. Germline-derived CDR1 and CDR2 are SGHTA and FQGNSA. CDR3 sequence (DNA): TGTGCCAGCAGTTACGGGACAGTATCCTACGAGCAGTACTTC. As protein: CASSYGTVSYEQYF.

The chain uses TRBV27 and TRBJ2-7, with TRBD2 identical over 7 bases. The germline gives CDR1 MNHEY, CDR2 SMNVEV (reference sequence). Losses at the gene ends were 0 bases for V and 0 bases for J; bases not matched to a gene: 5. CDR3 length: 16 residues. The CDR3 coding sequence is TGTGCCAGCAGTTTATCGCCGGGGGGATTCTCCTACGAGCAGTACTTC. This encodes CASSLSPGGFSYEQYF.

The rearrangement links TRBV14 to TRBJ1-1; D possibly corresponds to TRBD1 (5 bases). This CDR3 is 15 amino acids long. Between the trimmed V and J ends, which lost 3 bases and 2 bases, there was a span of 13 bases. Germline loops: CDR1 SGHDN, CDR2 FVKESK. CDR3 protein: CASSHLPGPNTEAFF. The CDR3 region has the DNA TGTGCCAGCAGCCACCTTCCGGGGCCTAACACTGAAGCTTTCTTT.

This chain joins TRBV9 and TRBJ2-1, with unresolved D. Germline V gives CDR1 SGDLS, CDR2 YYNGEE. The CDR3 sequence is 11 residues long. Deletions cut 1 base from V and 8 bases from J, with 4 bases between. CDR3 DNA sequence: TGTGCCAGCAGCGTATTCGATGAGCAGTTCTTC. It codes for CASSVFDEQFF.

This clonotype was seen a single time. The gene calls are TRBV18 and TRBJ2-3; D is possibly TRBD1 (6 bases). The germline V gene has CDR1 KGHSH and CDR2 LQKENI. The CDR3 runs to 15 residues. V lost 6 bases and J lost 4, with 17 bases in between. The CDR3 coding sequence is TGTGCCAGCTCTGCGACAGGCGAGGGGGCAGATACGCAGTATTTT. Translation: CASSATGEGADTQYF. Variable domain in full (rest from reference TRBV18 and TRBJ2-3): NAGVMQNPRHLVRRRGQEARLRCSPMKGHSHVYWYRQLPEEGLKFMVYLQKENIIDESGMPKERFSAEFPKEGPSILRIQQVVRGDSAAYFCASSATGEGADTQYFGPGTRLTVL.

This clonotype was seen more than once but under ten times. The CDR3 region is CASSLGRGEQFF. The DNA of the CDR3 is TGTGCCAGCAGCTTGGGGCGGGGTGAGCAGTTCTTC. This rearrangement joins TRBV7-9 to TRBJ2-1, with D maybe TRBD2 (6 bases). Trimming shortened V by 3 bases and J by 9 bases, and 9 bases separated the two germline ends. The CDR3 contains 12 residues. The germline gives CDR1 SEHNR, CDR2 FQNEAQ (reference sequence).

V usage is TRBV2 and J usage is TRBJ2-1; D possibly corresponds to TRBD2 (5 bases). Deletions cut 10 bases from V and 0 bases from J, with 10 bases between. The CDR3 extends over 13 amino acids. Germline assignment: CDR1 SNHLY and CDR2 FYNNEI. CDR3 nucleotide sequence: TGTGCCACTACAGAGGGCTCCTACAATGAGCAGTTCTTC. Its translation is CATTEGSYNEQFF.

CDR3 residues: CASSDRVDYEQYF. The CDR3 DNA reads as TGTGCCAGCAGTGACAGGGTAGACTACGAGCAGTACTTC. This chain links TRBV28 with TRBJ2-7; TRBD1 matches at 7 bases. The CDR3 contains 13 residues. Germline V CDR1 and CDR2: MDHEN, SYDVKM. The V gene end was trimmed by 5 bases and the J gene end by 3 bases; junction bases not matched to a gene: 4.

In its sample, this clonotype was seen a few times. The chain couples TRBV27 to TRBJ1-1, with a possible D match to TRBD1 (5 bases). The CDR3 covers 11 residues. Trimming cost V 6 bases and J 8 bases, with 10 bases left between them. Per germline, CDR1 MNHEY and CDR2 SMNVEV (reference sequence). The CDR3 reads CASSVGGEAFF. DNA for the CDR3: TGTGCCAGCAGCGTGGGGGGAGAAGCTTTCTTT.

The gene calls are TRBV20-1 and TRBJ2-7, with TRBD1 identical over 10 bases. The CDR3 has 13 residues. CDR1 and CDR2 from the germline V gene are DFQATT and SNEGSKA (reference sequence). V dropped 6 bases and J dropped 6; count of bases not matched to a gene: 8. Here the CDR3 reads CSALGQGVREQYF. The CDR3 DNA reads TGCAGTGCACTCGGACAGGGGGTACGCGAGCAGTACTTC.

The table lists this clonotype with many counts. The gene calls are TRBV7-9 and TRBJ2-7; either TRBD1 or TRBD2 may fit D (5 bases each). The CDR3 contains 12 residues. The V gene lost 2 bases and the J gene lost 6 bases, with 8 bases spanning the gap. Germline-derived CDR1 and CDR2 are SEHNR and FQNEAQ (reference sequence). The CDR3 here is CASSLFGGEQYF. CDR3 in DNA: TGTGCCAGCAGCTTATTTGGGGGCGAGCAGTACTTC.

This clonotype has only a few counts. The CDR3 sequence: CASSRTGGLEPQHF. CDR3 coding DNA: TGTGCCAGCAGTCGGACAGGGGGCCTAGAGCCCCAGCATTTT. The chain is built from TRBV2 and TRBJ1-5, with TRBD1 matching 11 bases. Unmatched junction bases numbered 5, after V lost 5 bases and J lost 8 bases. The CDR3 extends over 14 amino acids. Germline CDR1 is SNHLY and CDR2 is FYNNEI.

This clonotype was counted a few times. The V gene is TRBV2, the J gene TRBJ2-5, with D maybe TRBD2 (5 bases). CDR1 is SNHLY and CDR2 is FYNNEI in the germline V gene. The ends were cut back, 7 bases at V and 4 bases at J, with 13 bases in the middle. CDR3 length equals 13 residues. The CDR3 DNA reads as TGTGCCAGCAATCCACGCGGGCCAGAGACCCAGTACTTC. This sequence encodes CASNPRGPETQYF.

This clonotype has at least ten counts. This chain joins TRBV12-3 or TRBV12-4 and TRBJ1-4; D is undetermined. The ends were cut back, 3 bases at V and 4 bases at J, with 21 bases in the middle. This CDR3 has 18 amino acids. The CDR3 reads CASSFRPETQDVNEKLFF. CDR3 nucleotides: TGTGCCAGCAGTTTTCGGCCCGAAACTCAGGATGTTAATGAAAAACTGTTTTTT.

DNA of the CDR3: TGTGCCAGCAGCTTAGGCGGGAAATACAATGAGCAGTTCTTC. Residues: CASSLGGKYNEQFF. V gene TRBV7-6 combines with J gene TRBJ2-1, with TRBD2 as a possible D gene (6 bases). The CDR3 loop spans 14 amino acids. Germline assignment: CDR1 SGHVS and CDR2 FNYEAQ. Trimming took 1 base from V and 4 from J, leaving 8 bases between them.

This clonotype was counted between two and nine times. This chain connects TRBV6-2 or TRBV6-3 to TRBJ1-5; D possibly corresponds to TRBD1 (6 bases). The germline V gene has CDR1 MNHEY and CDR2 SVGEGT. The CDR3 runs 15 residues. Trimming cost V 0 bases and J 11 bases, with 17 bases left between them. CDR3 region: CASSYSGTPALAQHF. CDR3 coding DNA: TGTGCCAGCAGTTACTCTGGGACACCGGCGTTGGCCCAGCATTTT.

This chain connects TRBV4-3 to TRBJ2-1, with 8 bases identical to TRBD2. Trimming removed 3 bases from V and 0 bases from J; junction bases left unmatched: 10. The CDR3 has 18 amino acids. The germline CDR1 and CDR2 sequences are LGHNA and YSLEER. Here the CDR3 reads CASSQTVAGSLSYNEQFF. CDR3 bases: TGCGCCAGCAGCCAGACCGTAGCGGGGTCCCTCTCCTACAATGAGCAGTTCTTC.

In this sample, this clonotype turned up once. The DNA of the CDR3 is TGTGCCACCGAGGGCCCATCGGGACCAAACTACGAGCAGTACTTC. Translated, it gives CATEGPSGPNYEQYF. The chain combines TRBV15 with TRBJ2-7; D is tentatively TRBD1 or TRBD2 (5 bases each). Germline V gene data show CDR1 as LNHNV and CDR2 as YYDKDF (reference sequence). There are 15 residues in the CDR3. V was shortened by 8 bases and J by 3 bases, with 20 bases between the two germline ends.

The chain employs TRBV5-1 and TRBJ1-5, with D possibly matching TRBD1 (5 bases). The CDR3 is 15 residues long. Trimming took off 4 bases at V and 10 bases at J, with 21 bases between the two ends. Germline CDR1 SGHRS, CDR2 YFSETQ. The CDR3 protein is CASSPRGGPGEPQHF. CDR3 sequence (DNA): TGCGCCAGCAGCCCGAGAGGCGGTCCGGGGGAACCCCAGCATTTT.

In its sample, this clonotype was seen a few times. This chain connects TRBV7-2 to TRBJ2-7; 9 nucleotides align to TRBD2. The CDR3 is 15 amino acids. Germline V lookup: CDR1 SGHTA, CDR2 FQGNSA. V lost 5 bases, J lost 0 bases, and 5 bases stayed unmatched. The CDR3 DNA is TGTGCCAGCAGCCAGACTAGCGGTAGCTCCTACGAGCAGTACTTC. It specifies CASSQTSGSSYEQYF.